The 2 T cell receptor beta chains reported below all come from one sample, sequenced in a study of T cell responses to AZD1222 COVID-19 vaccine. TCRdb keeps only in-frame clones here, not all; method: immunoSEQ multiplex PCR. This sample carries under 150,000 clones, 90% to 95% of them seen once, and the ten largest clones take about 5%. The sequenced sample was peripheral blood, obtained on day 0 of AZD1222 vaccination. These receptors were obtained from an adult in good health.

This rearrangement joins TRBV6-2 or TRBV6-3 to TRBJ2-5; D is uncertain. The CDR3 extends over 14 amino acids. The V end lost 2 bases, the J end lost 2 bases, and 9 bases lay between the germline ends. Germline V lookup: CDR1 MNHEY, CDR2 SVGEGT. DNA of the CDR3: TGTGCCAGCAGTTACGCTGGAAAACAAGAGACCCAGTACTTC. This translates into CASSYAGKQETQYF.

V is TRBV3-1 (or the pseudogene TRBV3-2) and J is TRBJ2-4; perhaps TRBD1 as D (5 bases). The CDR3 loop spans 18 amino acids. Germline lookup yields CDR1 LGHDT and CDR2 YNNKEL (reference sequence). Trimming took 1 base from V and 6 from J, leaving 22 bases between them. The CDR3: CASSQGPWAGLVGNIQYF. The DNA of the CDR3 is TGTGCCAGCAGCCAAGGTCCCTGGGCAGGGTTAGTAGGAAACATTCAGTACTTC.